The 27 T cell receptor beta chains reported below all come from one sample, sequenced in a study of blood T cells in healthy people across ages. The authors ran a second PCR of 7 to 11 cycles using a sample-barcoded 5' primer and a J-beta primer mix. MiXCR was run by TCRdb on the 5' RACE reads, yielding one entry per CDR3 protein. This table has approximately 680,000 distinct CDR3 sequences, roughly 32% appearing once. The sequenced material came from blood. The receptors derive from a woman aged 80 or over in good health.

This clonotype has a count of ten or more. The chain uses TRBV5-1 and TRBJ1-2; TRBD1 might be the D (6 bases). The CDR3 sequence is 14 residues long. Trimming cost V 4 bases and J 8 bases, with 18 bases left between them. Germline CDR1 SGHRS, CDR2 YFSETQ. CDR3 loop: CASSLRGAGHGYTF. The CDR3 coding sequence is TGCGCCAGCAGCCTGAGGGGGGCTGGCCACGGCTACACCTTC.

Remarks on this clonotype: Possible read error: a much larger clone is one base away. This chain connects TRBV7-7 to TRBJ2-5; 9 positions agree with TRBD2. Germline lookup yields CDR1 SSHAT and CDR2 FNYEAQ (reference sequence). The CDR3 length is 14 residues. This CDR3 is CASSLGTSINEQYF. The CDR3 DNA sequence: TGTGCTAGCAGCTTAGGGACTAGCATCAATGAGCAGTACTTC.

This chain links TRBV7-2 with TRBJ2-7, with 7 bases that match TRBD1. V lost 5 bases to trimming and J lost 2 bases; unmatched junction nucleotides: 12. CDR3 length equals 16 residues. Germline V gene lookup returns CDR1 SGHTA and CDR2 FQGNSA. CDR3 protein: CASSVLSGQPTYEQYF. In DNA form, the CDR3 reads TGTGCCAGCAGCGTTCTTTCGGGACAGCCAACCTACGAGCAGTACTTC.

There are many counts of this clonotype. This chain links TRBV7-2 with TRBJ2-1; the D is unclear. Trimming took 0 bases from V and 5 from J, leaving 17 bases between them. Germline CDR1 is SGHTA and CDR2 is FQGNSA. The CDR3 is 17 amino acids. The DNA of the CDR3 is TGTGCCAGCAGCTTAGCGCTTTGGCGCAACTCTCACAATGAGCAGTTCTTC. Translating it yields CASSLALWRNSHNEQFF.

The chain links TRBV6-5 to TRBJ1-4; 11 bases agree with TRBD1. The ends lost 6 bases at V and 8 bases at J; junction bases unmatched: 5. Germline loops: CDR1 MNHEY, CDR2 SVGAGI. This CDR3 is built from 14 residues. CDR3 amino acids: CASRSGTGGEKLFF. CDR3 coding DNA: TGTGCCAGCAGATCCGGGACAGGGGGGGAAAAACTGTTTTTT.

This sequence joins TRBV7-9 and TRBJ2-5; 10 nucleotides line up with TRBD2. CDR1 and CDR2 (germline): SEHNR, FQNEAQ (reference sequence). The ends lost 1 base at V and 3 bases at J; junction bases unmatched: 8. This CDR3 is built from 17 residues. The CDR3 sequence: CASSLGTTSGFKETQYF. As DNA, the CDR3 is TGTGCCAGCAGCTTAGGCACGACTAGCGGGTTCAAAGAGACCCAGTACTTC.

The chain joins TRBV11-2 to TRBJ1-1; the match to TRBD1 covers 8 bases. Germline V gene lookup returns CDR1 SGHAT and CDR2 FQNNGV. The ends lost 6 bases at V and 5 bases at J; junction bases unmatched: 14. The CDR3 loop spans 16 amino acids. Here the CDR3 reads CASSLRTGREWTEAFF. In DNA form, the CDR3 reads TGTGCCAGCAGTCTCAGGACAGGGCGGGAGTGGACTGAAGCTTTCTTT.

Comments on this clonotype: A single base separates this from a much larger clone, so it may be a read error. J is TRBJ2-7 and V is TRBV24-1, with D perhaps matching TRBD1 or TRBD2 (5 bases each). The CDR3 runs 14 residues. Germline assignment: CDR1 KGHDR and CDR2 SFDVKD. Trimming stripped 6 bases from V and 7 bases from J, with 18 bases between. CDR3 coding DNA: TGTGCCACCAGTCCCCGGGACCGGTGGAATGAGCAGTACTTC. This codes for CATSPRDRWNEQYF.

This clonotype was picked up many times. CDR3 DNA: TGCGCCAGCAGCCCCGGGGACAGGGGGCGCGACGAGCAGTACTTC. Translation: CASSPGDRGRDEQYF. The gene calls are TRBV5-1 and TRBJ2-7; 12 bases match TRBD1. V trimming: 4 bases; J trimming: 5 bases; junction bases outside the gene matches: 7. The CDR3 is made up of 15 amino acids. In germline, CDR1 is SGHRS, CDR2 YFSETQ. The whole variable domain, filled in from reference TRBV5-1 and TRBJ2-7, reads KAGVTQTPRYLIKTRGQQVTLSCSPISGHRSVSWYQQTPGQGLQFLFEYFSETQRNKGNFPGRFSGRQFSNSRSEMNVSTLELGDSALYLCASSPGDRGRDEQYFGPGTRLTVT.

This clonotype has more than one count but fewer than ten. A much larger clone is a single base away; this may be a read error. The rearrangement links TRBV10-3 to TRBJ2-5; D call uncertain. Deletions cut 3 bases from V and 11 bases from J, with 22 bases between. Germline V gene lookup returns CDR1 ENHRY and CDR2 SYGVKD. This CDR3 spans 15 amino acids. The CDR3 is CAISDGPSGHNEQYF. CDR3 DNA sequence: TGTGCCATCAGTGACGGACCCTCCGGGCACAATGAGCAGTACTTC.

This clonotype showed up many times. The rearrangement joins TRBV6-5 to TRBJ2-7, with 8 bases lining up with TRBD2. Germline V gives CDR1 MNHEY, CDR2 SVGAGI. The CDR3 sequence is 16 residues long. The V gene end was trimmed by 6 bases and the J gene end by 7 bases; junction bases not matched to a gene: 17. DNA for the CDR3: TGTGCCAGCAGAAACCCCCTTGCGGGGGGATCGAGTGAGCAGTACTTC. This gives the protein CASRNPLAGGSSEQYF.

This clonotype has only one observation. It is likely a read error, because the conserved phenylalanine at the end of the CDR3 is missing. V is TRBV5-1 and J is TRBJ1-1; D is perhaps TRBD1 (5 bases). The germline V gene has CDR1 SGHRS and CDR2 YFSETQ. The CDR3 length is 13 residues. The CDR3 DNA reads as TGCGCCAGCAGCTTGGACAGGAACACTGAGGCTTTCTGT. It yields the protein CASSLDRNTEAFC.

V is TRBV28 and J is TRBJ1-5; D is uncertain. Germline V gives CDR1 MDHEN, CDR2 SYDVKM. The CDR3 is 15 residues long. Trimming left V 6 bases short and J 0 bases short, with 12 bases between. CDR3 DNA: TGTGCCAGCAGCCAAACCTGGGATAGCAATCAGCCCCAGCATTTT. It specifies CASSQTWDSNQPQHF.

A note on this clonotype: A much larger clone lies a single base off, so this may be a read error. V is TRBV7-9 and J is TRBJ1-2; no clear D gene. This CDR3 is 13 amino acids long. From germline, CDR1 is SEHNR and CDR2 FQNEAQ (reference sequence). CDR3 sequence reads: CASSQPPNYGCTF. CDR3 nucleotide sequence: TGTGCCAGCAGCCAGCCACCTAACTATGGCTGCACCTTC.

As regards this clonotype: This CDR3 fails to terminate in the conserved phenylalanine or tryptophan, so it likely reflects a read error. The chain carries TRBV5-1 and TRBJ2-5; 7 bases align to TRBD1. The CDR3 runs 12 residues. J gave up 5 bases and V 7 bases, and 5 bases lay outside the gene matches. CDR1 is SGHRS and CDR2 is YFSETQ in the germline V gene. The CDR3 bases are TGCGCCAGCCGGGACAGTGTGGAGACCCAGTACCTC. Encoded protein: CASRDSVETQYL.

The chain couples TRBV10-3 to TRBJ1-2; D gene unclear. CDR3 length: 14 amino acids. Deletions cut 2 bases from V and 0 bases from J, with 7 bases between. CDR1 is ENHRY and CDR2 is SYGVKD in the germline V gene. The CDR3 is CAISEGPANYGYTF. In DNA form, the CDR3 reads TGTGCCATCAGTGAGGGGCCAGCTAACTATGGCTACACCTTC.

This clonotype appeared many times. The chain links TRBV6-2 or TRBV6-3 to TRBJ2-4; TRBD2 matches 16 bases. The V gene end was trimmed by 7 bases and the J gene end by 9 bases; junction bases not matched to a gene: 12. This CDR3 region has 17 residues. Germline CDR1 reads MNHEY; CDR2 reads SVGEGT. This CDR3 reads CASTSGTSGGAVIIQYF. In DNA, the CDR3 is TGTGCCAGCACATCCGGGACTAGCGGGGGGGCCGTGATCATTCAGTACTTC.

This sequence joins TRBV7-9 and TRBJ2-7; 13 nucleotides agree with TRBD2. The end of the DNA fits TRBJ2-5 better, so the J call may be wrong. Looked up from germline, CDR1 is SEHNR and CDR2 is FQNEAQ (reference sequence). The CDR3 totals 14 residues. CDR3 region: CASRLAGGPETQYF. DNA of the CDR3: TGTGCCAGCAGACTAGCGGGGGGGCCAGAGACCCAGTACTTC.

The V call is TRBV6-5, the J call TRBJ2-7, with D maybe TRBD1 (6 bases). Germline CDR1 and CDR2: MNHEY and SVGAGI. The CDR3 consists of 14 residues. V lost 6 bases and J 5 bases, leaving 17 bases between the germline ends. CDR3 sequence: CASRRTAATNEQYF. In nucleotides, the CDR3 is TGTGCCAGCAGACGGACAGCCGCGACTAACGAGCAGTACTTC.

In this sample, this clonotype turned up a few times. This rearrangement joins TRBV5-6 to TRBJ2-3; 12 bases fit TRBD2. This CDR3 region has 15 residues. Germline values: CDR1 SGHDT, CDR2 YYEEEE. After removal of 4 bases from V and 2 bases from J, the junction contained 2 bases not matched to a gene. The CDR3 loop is CASSRLAGATDTQYF. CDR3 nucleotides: TGTGCCAGCAGCCGACTAGCGGGGGCCACAGATACGCAGTATTTT.

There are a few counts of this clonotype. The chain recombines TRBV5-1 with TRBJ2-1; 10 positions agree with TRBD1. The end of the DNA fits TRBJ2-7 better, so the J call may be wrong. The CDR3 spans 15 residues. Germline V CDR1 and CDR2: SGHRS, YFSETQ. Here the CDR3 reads CASMLDRGYYNEQYF. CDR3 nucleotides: TGCGCCAGCATGCTGGACAGGGGGTACTACAATGAGCAGTACTTC.

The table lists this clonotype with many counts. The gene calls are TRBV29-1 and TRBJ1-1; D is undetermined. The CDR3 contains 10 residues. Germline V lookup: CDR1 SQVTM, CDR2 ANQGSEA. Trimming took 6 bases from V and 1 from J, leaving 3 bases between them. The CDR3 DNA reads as TGCAGCGTCAGGAACACTGAAGCTTTCTTT. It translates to CSVRNTEAFF.

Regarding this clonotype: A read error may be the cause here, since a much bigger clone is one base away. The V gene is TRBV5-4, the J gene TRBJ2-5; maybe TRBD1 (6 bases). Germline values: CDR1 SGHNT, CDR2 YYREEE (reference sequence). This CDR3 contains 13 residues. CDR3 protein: CASSLTGSENQYF. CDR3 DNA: TGTGCCAGCAGCTTGACAGGGTCAGAGAACCAGTACTTC. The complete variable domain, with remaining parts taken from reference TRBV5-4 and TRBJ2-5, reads ETGVTQSPTHLIKTRGQQVTLRCSSQSGHNTVSWYQQALGQGPQFIFQYYREEENGRGNFPPRFSGLQFPNYSSELNVNALELDDSALYLCASSLTGSENQYFGPGTRLLVL.

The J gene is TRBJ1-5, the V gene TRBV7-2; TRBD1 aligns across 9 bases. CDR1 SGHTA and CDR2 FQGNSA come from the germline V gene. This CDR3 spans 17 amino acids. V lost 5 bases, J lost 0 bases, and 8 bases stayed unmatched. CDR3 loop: CASSLRTGVNSNQPQHF. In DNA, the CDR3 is TGTGCCAGCAGCCTCCGGACAGGGGTTAATAGCAATCAGCCCCAGCATTTT.

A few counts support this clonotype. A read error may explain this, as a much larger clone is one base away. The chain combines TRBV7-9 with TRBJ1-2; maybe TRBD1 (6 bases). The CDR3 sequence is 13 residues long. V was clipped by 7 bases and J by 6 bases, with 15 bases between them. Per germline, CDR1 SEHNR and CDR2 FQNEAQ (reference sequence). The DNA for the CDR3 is TGTGCCAGCAACAGTCGGGGGGCAGATGGCTACACCTTC. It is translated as CASNSRGADGYTF.

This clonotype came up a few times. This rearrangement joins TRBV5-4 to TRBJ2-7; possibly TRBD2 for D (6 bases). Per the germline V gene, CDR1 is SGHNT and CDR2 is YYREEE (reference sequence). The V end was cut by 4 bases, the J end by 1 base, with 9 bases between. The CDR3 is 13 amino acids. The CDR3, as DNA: TGTGCCAGCAGCGCCGGACTATCCTACGAGCAGTACTTC. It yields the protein CASSAGLSYEQYF.

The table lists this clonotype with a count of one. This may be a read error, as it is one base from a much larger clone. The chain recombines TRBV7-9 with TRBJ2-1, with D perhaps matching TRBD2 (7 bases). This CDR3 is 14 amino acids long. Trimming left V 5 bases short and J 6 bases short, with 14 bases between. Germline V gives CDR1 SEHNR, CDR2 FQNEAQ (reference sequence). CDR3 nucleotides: TGTGCCAGCAGCAAGGGGGGGATCTGCAATGAGCAGTTCTTC. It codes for CASSKGGICNEQFF.